The clone carrying this T cell receptor (beta chain) was found a few times. Its antigen is undetermined. The primer mix had 60 Vbeta and 13 Jbeta primers. Generated by immunoSEQ multiplex PCR, the TCRdb table keeps only in-frame clones and is missing some. The sample has about 130,000 clones, around three quarters seen once; the top ten hold 8.9%. Nominally healthy donors provided the samples, though records likely missed some immune exposures. These data belong to a study of cytomegalovirus exposure and HLA in healthy donors. Germline-derived CDR1 and CDR2 are SGHVS and FQNEAQ. This CDR3 has 17 amino acids. Trimming removed 1 base from V and 6 bases from J; junction bases left unmatched: 12. Study-level points and caveats: At a 0.05 false discovery rate, a later analysis found approximately 17,000 TCR beta sequences to be associated with HLA alleles.

The chain joins TRBV7-8 to TRBJ2-7; 10 positions match TRBD1. Material: PBMCs. The origin of this receptor is a man aged 30 to 45 in good health and CMV-seropositive. The CDR3 sequence: CASSLEGFGTGVREQYF. The CDR3 DNA follows: TGTGCCAGCAGCTTAGAGGGCTTCGGGACAGGGGTGCGCGAGCAGTACTTC.